This T cell receptor (beta chain) derives from a study of beta chain features in type 1 diabetes. This clone was observed a handful of times. Its antigen remains unknown. Within the sample, other DNA sequences also encode this same CDR3. The single heparinised draw taken from each donor contained around 110 mL of blood on average. Of the isolated RNA, all was reverse transcribed, and so the sequenced material was expressed TCRB transcripts. Data came from immunoSEQ multiplex PCR; TCRdb stores just in-frame clones and leaves some out. The sample yields about 150,000 clones, around 8.5% seen once. General study findings and limits: TCRB CDR3 length was moderately but significantly reduced in all four CD4+ subsets of Type 1 diabetes patients. Researchers reported that naive, central memory and Treg TCRB repertoires appeared more similar in patients than in healthy donors. Because the template was cDNA, high-expressing cells might be over-represented.

The source material was central memory CD4+ T cells from blood. The TCR comes from a man in his late teens or twenties in good health.

In DNA form, the CDR3 reads TGTGCCAGCAGTTCCGGACAGGGGACAGATACGCAGTATTTT. Protein product: CASSSGQGTDTQYF. The rearrangement joins TRBV28 to TRBJ2-3, with TRBD1 identical over 9 bases. Germline-derived CDR1 and CDR2 are MDHEN and SYDVKM. The CDR3 is 14 amino acids. The ends lost 4 bases at V and 3 bases at J; junction bases unmatched: 2.